The present TCR beta chain was sequenced within a study of human T cells and chemical hapten exposure. Study-level background: Diphenylcyclopropenone doses were given weekly to the scalps of patients across the approximately 24-week study.

This clonotype was seen repeatedly, ten times or more. In germline, CDR1 is KGHSH, CDR2 LQKENI. The CDR3 totals 14 residues. With 0 bases removed from V and 6 bases from J, the gap between germline ends came to 8 bases. TCRdb re-derived calls from the RACE reads in MiXCR, one entry per CDR3 protein. The sample lists 60,000 to 70,000 distinct CDR3 sequences; over 9.5% were seen once. Time point noted: pre-sensitization, week 0. Treatment indicated: therapeutic diphenylcyclopropenone sensitization with weekly scalp DPC. The clonotype comes from a woman aged 50 to 60 with alopecia areata. Some clones in this sample may be carry-over from other donors' samples. The sample in question was whole blood, obtained in connection with sensitization to the hapten diphenylcyclopropenone (DPC). The chain recombines TRBV18 with TRBJ1-4, with D hard to call. CDR3 nucleotide sequence: TGTGCCAGCTCACCACCTAGTGGTGATGAAAAACTGTTTTTT. Its protein product is CASSPPSGDEKLFF. Full variable domain (outside the CDR3, taken from reference TRBV18 and TRBJ1-4): NAGVMQNPRHLVRRRGQEARLRCSPMKGHSHVYWYRQLPEEGLKFMVYLQKENIIDESGMPKERFSAEFPKEGPSILRIQQVVRGDSAAYFCASSPPSGDEKLFFGSGTQLSVL.